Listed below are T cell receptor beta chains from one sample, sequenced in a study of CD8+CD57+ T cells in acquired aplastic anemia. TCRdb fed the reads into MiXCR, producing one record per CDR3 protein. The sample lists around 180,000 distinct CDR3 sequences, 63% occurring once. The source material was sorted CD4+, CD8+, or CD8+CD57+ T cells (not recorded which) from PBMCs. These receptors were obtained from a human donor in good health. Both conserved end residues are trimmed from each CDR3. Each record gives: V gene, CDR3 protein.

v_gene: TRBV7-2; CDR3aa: ASRPRNGGYSPLH
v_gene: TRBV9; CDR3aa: ASSVVAGYNSPLH
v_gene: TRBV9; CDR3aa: ASSGGGLAVYNEQF
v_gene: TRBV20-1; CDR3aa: SARVFGMNTEAF
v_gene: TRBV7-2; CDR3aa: ASTDRQGGGYGYT
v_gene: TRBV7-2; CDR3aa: ASSLGTATNYGYT
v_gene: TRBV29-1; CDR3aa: SVVDHEQF
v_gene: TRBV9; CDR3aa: ASSVGPQGGETQY
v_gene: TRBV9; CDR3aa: ASSAGLAGGYEQF
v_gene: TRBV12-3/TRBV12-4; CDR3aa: ASSLSSGRAFQETQY
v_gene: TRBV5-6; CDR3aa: ASSLGPYRLRHDSTDTQY
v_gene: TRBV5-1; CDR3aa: ASSSGTANYGYT
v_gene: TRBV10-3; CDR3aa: ASSRPGLAAYEQY
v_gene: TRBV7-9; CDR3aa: ASSSLAGGGWEQF
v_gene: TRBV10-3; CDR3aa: AIGGLTDTQY
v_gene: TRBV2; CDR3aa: ASSELETQY
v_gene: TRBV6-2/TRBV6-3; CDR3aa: ASSFAETQY
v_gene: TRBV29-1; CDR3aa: SVLLPLQGRDYGYT
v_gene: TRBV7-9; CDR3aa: ASSSTGDNQPQH
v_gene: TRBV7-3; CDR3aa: ASSSEGSNYGYT
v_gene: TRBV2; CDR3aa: ASSDGGVAF
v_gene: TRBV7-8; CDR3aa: ASSLRKEADNEKLF
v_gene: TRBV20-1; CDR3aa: SARLLLAGGYEQF
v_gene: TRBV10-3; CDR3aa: AIRDRENTEAF
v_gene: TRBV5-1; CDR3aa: ASSLAPGETQY
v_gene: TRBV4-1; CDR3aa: ASSQDPGTDTQY
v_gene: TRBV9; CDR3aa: ASSPPYQETQY
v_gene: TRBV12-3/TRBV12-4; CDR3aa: ASSPGLGGYT
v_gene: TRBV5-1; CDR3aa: ASRQGDEAF
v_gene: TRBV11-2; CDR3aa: ASSSHDRGLRGTEAF
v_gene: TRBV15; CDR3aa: ATSRDLRPGRYNEQF
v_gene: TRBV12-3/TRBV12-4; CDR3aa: ASLRGSEQF
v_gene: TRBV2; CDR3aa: ASSEGGISSPPLH
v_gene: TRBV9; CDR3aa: ASSVPPIGQGADSPLH
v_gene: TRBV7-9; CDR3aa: ASSLEQYNSPLH
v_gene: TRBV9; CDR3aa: ASSAGTSGSTDTQY
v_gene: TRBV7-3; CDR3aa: ASSLAGGRYEQY
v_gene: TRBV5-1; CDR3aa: ASSPRTGQGETQY
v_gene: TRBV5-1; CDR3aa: ASSLEGGRNSPLH
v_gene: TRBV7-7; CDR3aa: ASSLAGYQETQY